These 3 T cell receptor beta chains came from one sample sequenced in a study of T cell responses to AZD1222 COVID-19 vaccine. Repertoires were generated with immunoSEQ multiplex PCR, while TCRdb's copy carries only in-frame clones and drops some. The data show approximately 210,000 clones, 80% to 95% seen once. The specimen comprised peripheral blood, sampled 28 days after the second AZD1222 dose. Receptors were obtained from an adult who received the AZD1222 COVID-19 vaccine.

The DNA for the CDR3 is TGTGCCAGCTCACGGCAGGGGTCCGGGGAGCTGTTTTTT. Its protein is CASSRQGSGELFF. This sequence joins TRBV18 and TRBJ2-2, with D possibly matching TRBD1 (6 bases). Per germline, CDR1 KGHSH and CDR2 LQKENI. This CDR3 contains 13 residues. Trimming pared 4 bases from V and 6 bases from J, leaving 9 bases between.

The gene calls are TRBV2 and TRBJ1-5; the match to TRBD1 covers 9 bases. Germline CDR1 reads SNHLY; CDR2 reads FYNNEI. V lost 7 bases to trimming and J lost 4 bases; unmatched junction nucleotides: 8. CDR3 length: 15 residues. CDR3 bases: TGTGCCAGCAACAGAGGGACAGGGTTAAATCAGCCCCAGCATTTT. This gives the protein CASNRGTGLNQPQHF.

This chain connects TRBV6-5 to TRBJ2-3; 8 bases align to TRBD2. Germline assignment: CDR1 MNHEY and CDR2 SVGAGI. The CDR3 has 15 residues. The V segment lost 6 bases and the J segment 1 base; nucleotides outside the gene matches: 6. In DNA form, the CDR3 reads TGTGCCAGCAGCACCAGAGCGGGAGGCACAGATACGCAGTATTTT. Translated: CASSTRAGGTDTQYF.